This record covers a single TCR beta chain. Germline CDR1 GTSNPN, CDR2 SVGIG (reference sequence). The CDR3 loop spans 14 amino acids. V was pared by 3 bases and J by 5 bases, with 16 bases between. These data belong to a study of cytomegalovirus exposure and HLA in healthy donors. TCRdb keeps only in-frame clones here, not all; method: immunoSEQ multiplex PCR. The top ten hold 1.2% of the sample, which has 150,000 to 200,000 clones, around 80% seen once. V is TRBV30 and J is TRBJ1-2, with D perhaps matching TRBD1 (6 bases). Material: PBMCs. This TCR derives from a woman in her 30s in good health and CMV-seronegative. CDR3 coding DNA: TGTGCCTGGAGACTTCCGCCGGGACAATATGGCTACACCTTC. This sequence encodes CAWRLPPGQYGYTF.